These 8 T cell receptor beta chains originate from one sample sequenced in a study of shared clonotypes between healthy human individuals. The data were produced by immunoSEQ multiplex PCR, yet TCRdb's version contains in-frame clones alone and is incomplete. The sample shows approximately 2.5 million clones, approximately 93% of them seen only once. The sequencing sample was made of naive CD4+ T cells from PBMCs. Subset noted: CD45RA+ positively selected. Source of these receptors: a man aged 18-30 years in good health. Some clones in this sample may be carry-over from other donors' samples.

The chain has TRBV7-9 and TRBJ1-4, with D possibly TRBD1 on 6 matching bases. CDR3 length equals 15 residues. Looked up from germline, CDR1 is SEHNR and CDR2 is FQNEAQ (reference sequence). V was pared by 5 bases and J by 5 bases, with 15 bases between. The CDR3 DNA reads TGTGCCAGCAGCCCCATTACAGGGACGAATGAAAAACTGTTTTTT. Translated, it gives CASSPITGTNEKLFF. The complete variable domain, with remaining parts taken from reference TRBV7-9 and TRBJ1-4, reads DTGVSQNPRHKITKRGQNVTFRCDPISEHNRLYWYRQTLGQGPEFLTYFQNEAQLEKSRLLSDRFSAERPKGSFSTLEIQRTEQGDSAMYLCASSPITGTNEKLFFGSGTQLSVL.

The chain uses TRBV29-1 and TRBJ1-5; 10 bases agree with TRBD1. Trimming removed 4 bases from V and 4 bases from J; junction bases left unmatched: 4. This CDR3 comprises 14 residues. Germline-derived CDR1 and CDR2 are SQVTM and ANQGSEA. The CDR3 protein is CSVVDRGRNQPQHF. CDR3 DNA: TGCAGCGTTGTGGACAGGGGGAGAAATCAGCCCCAGCATTTT. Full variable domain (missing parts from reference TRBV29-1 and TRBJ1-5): SAVISQKPSRDICQRGTSLTIQCQVDSQVTMMFWYRQQPGQSLTLIATANQGSEATYESGFVIDKFPISRPNLTFSTLTVSNMSPEDSSIYLCSVVDRGRNQPQHFGDGTRLSIL.

The CDR3 protein is CASSPGLAGRLDEQFF. CDR3 DNA: TGTGCCAGCTCCCCAGGACTAGCGGGAAGGTTAGATGAGCAGTTCTTC. The genes are TRBV18 and TRBJ2-1, with 12 bases lining up with TRBD2. Germline CDR1 is KGHSH and CDR2 is LQKENI. J was trimmed by 8 bases and V by 6 bases; bases with no gene match: 11. The CDR3 runs to 16 residues.

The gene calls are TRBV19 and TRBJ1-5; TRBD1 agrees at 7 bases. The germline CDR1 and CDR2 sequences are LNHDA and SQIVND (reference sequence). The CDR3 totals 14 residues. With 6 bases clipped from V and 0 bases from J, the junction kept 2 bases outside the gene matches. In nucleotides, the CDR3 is TGTGCCAGTAGACGGGACAGTAGCAATCAGCCCCAGCATTTT. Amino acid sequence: CASRRDSSNQPQHF.

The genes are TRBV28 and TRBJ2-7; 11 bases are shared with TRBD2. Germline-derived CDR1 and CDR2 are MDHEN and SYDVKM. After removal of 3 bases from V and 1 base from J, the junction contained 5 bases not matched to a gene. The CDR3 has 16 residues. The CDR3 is CASSLAGTSGSYEQYF. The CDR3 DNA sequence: TGTGCCAGCAGTTTGGCCGGGACTAGCGGTTCCTACGAGCAGTACTTC.

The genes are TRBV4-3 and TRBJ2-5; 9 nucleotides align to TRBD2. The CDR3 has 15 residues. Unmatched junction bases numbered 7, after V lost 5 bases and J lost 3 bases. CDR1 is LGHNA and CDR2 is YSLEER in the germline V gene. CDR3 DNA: TGCGCCAGCAGCGAACGGACTAGCGAGAAAGAGACCCAGTACTTC. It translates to CASSERTSEKETQYF.

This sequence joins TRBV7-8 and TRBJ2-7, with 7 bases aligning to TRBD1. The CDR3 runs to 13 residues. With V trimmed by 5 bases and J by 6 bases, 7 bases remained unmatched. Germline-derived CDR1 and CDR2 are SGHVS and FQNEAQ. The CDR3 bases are TGTGCCAGCAGCCAAGGACAGGTCTCCGAGCAGTACTTC. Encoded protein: CASSQGQVSEQYF.

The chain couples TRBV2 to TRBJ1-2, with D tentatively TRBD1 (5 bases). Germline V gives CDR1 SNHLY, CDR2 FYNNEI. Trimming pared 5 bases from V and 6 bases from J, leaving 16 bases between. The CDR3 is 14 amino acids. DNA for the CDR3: TGTGCCAGCAGTTTCACCCGGGACCTCAATGGCTACACCTTC. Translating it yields CASSFTRDLNGYTF. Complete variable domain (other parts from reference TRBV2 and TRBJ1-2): EPEVTQTPSHQVTQMGQEVILRCVPISNHLYFYWYRQILGQKVEFLVSFYNNEISEKSEIFDDQFSVERPDGSNFTLKIRSTKLEDSAMYFCASSFTRDLNGYTFGSGTRLTVV.